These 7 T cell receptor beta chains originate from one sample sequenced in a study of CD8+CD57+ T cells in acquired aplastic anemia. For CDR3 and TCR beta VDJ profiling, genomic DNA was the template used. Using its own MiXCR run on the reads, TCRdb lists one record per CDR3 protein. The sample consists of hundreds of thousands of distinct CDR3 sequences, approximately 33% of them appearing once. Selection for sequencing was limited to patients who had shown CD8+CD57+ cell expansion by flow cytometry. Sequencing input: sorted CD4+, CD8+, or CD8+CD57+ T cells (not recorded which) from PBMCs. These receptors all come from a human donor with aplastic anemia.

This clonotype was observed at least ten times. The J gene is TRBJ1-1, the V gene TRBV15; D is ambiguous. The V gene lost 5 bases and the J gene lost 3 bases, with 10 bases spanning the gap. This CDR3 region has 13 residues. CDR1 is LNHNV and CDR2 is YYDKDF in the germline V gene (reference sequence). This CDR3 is CATSQIYYTEAFF. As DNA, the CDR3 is TGTGCCACCAGCCAGATCTACTACACTGAAGCTTTCTTT.

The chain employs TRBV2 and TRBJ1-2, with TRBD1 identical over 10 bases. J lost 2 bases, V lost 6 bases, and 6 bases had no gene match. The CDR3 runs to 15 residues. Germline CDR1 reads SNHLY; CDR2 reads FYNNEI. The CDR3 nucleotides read TGTGCCAGCAGCAACTGGACAGGGGGAAACTATGGCTACACCTTC. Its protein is CASSNWTGGNYGYTF. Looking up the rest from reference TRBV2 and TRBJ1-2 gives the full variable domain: EPEVTQTPSHQVTQMGQEVILRCVPISNHLYFYWYRQILGQKVEFLVSFYNNEISEKSEIFDDQFSVERPDGSNFTLKIRSTKLEDSAMYFCASSNWTGGNYGYTFGSGTRLTVV.

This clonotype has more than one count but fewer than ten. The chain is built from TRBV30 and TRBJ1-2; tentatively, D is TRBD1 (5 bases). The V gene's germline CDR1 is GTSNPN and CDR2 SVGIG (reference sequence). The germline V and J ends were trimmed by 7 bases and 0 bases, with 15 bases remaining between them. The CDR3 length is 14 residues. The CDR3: CASLAATANYGYTF. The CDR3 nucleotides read TGTGCCTCCCTGGCGGCGACAGCTAACTATGGCTACACCTTC. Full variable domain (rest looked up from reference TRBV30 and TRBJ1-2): SQTIHQWPATLVQPVGSPLSLECTVEGTSNPNLYWYRQAAGRGLQLLFYSVGIGQISSEVPQNLSASRPQDRQFILSSKKLLLSDSGFYLCASLAATANYGYTFGSGTRLTVV.

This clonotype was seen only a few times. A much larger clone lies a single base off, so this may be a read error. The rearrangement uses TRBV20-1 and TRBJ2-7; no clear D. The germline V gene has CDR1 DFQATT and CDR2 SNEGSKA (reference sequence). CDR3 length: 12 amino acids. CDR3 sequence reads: CGARVQVYEQYF. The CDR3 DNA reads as TGCGGTGCTAGAGTGCAGGTCTACGAGCAGTACTTC.

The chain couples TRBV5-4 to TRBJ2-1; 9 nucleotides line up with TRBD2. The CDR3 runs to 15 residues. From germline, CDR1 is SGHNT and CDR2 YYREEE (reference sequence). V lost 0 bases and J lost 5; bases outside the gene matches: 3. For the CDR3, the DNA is TGTGCCAGCAGCTTGGGCGGGAGGGGGGACAATGAGCAGTTCTTC. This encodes CASSLGGRGDNEQFF. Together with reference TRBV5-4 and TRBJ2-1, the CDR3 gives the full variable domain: ETGVTQSPTHLIKTRGQQVTLRCSSQSGHNTVSWYQQALGQGPQFIFQYYREEENGRGNFPPRFSGLQFPNYSSELNVNALELDDSALYLCASSLGGRGDNEQFFGPGTRLTVL.

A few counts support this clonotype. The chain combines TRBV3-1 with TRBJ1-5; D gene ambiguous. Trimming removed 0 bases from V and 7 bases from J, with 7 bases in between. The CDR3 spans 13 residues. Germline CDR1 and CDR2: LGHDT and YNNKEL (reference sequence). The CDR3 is CASSQDQEQPQHF. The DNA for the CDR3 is TGTGCCAGCAGCCAAGACCAGGAACAGCCCCAGCATTTT.

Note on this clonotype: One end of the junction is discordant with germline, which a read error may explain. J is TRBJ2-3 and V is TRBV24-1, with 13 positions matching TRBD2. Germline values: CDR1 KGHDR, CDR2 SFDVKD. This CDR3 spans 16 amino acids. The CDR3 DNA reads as TGTGCCAGCAGTGCCGGGACTAGCGGGGAGGCAGATACGCAGTATTTT. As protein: CASSAGTSGEADTQYF.